The clone carrying this T cell receptor (beta chain) was observed a single time. Its antigen is undetermined. The sample originates from a study of T cell responses to AZD1222 COVID-19 vaccine. General observations from the study: Across the whole spike, CD4 TCRs peaked at regions 160-218 and 743-854. Once two AZD1222 doses were given, Spike-specific TCR breadth and depth went up.

The ends were cut back, 3 bases at V and 3 bases at J, with 5 bases in the middle. This CDR3 contains 12 residues. TCRdb's copy holds only in-frame clones and misses some; the assay was immunoSEQ multiplex PCR. Of 100,000 to 130,000 clones detected, about nine tenths appear once; the ten largest clones hold around 4.3%. The clonotype was recovered from an adult in good health. The input for sequencing was peripheral blood, taken on day 0 of AZD1222 vaccination. The chain couples TRBV12-3 or TRBV12-4 to TRBJ1-1, with D uncertain. CDR3 nucleotides: TGTGCCAGCAGTTTGGATCACACTGAAGCTTTCTTT. Its protein product is CASSLDHTEAFF.